This T cell receptor beta chain is drawn from a study of blood T cell repertoires in COVID-19 (dated by TCRdb to the early 2020s). Some background on the complete study: The collaborator samples originated in the United States, Italy and Spain and spanned the acute and convalescent phases of COVID-19. Nearly every sample came with metadata listing a de-identified subject ID, COVID-19 status, age in years and sex. Samples came from the ongoing ImmuneRACE study (first 160 participants) plus 1,254 subjects from 6 global collaborators. Where available, HLA class I and class II types were taken from metadata supplied by the sample provider and were not determined by assay-based typing. Subjects who had been exposed to COVID-19, were actively infected with it, or had recovered from it provided the deeply sampled blood TCRbeta repertoires that made up the dataset. The material from the prospective study consisted of cDNA or gDNA derived from T cells, B-cell-depleted T cells, or PBMCs. The repertoires were released in a freely available public database intended as a resource for research on the immune response to SARS-CoV-2. Summary of the overall study and its limitations: How much clinical and demographic metadata was included differed by source and by participant, and the metadata was provided uncurated.

Participants in the prospective study were enrolled through a virtual design, were aged 18 to 89 years, and lived in 24 United States geographic areas. Cohort assignment in the prospective study relied on participant-reported clinical history from a screening survey and a study questionnaire. Exposed participants were defined as having been in contact with someone with a PCR-confirmed or clinician-diagnosed COVID-19 case within 2 weeks of study entry. Mobile phlebotomists in the prospective study collected whole blood, serum and a nasopharyngeal or oropharyngeal swab from every participant. Over a roughly 2-month period, participants in the prospective study had the option of providing additional blood draws and questionnaires. Prospective study blood samples were shipped either frozen or at room temperature before DNA extraction. To note about this clone: Its target antigen remains unknown. No quality values exist for individual bases; no much larger clone is one base distant.

TCRbeta CDR3 regions were amplified from genomic DNA using the immunoSEQ Assay, a bias-controlled multiplex PCR. In the original analysis: Within the assay, amplification of reference gene primers was used to estimate how many nucleated cells each sample contained. To quantify the absolute abundance of each unique TCRbeta CDR3 rearrangement, sequence reads were collapsed and filtered. For each sample, productive Simpson clonality was calculated as the square root of Simpson's diversity index over productive rearrangements. Here the immuneACCESS table is served through TCRdb, limited to in-frame sequences with V and J called. Missing clones are a known gap in these copies; in checked studies unresolved V genes cover under half, and the rest lacks a known reason. V and J calls plus clone size are reproduced from that table; the DNA served to infer D and trimming. The sample table holds fewer than 250,000 clones, of which around four fifths were seen once. The ten top clones hold roughly 5% of the sample.

The source material was PBMCs or T cells enriched from blood (not recorded which). This receptor was identified in a woman between 45 and 65 years old who had been exposed to COVID-19.

The nucleotide sequence is TGTGCCAGCAGCCCGGGATCTGGAGATACGCAGTATTTT. Its amino acids are CASSPGSGDTQYF. Recombination joined TRBV11-3 with TRBJ2-3, with TRBD2 as a weak D call on 5 bases. The germline V gene encodes CDR1 SGHNT and CDR2 YENEEA. The CDR3 measures 13 amino acids from cysteine to phenylalanine. The read is trimmed to its CDR3 DNA, 39 bases read in frame from base 1. Between the V and J ends, shortened by 5 bases and 5 bases respectively, the junction contains 11 bases. The CDR3 plus the reference TRBV11-3 and TRBJ2-3 genes for the other parts give the full variable domain: EAGVVQSPRYKIIEKKQPVAFWCNPISGHNTLYWYLQNLGQGPELLIRYENEEAVDDSQLPKDRFSAERLKGVDSTLKIQPAELGDSAVYLCASSPGSGDTQYFGPGTRLTVL.